The subject of this entry is one T cell receptor (beta chain). The sample comes from a study of blood T cell repertoires in COVID-19. Study information: From the United States, Italy and Spain came samples of acute and convalescent COVID-19.

Only in-frame clones appear in the TCRdb table, and some are missing; sequencing was by immunoSEQ multiplex PCR. The table includes more than 200,000 clones, around four fifths detected once. This CDR3 region has 13 residues. Germline CDR1 SGHDN, CDR2 FVKESK. Trimming removed 4 bases from V and 6 bases from J; junction bases left unmatched: 5. The TCR was taken from a woman between 50 and 59 years old with acute or convalescent COVID-19. The chain uses TRBV14 and TRBJ1-1; 7 nucleotides match TRBD1. Sequencing was done on a sample of peripheral blood. The CDR3 region has the DNA TGTGCCAGCAGCCGGATCAGGGGGTCTGAAGCTTTCTTT. It translates to CASSRIRGSEAFF.